This paragraph covers one TCR beta chain sequence. The antigen is undetermined. Second-dose intervals of approximately 4 or approximately 12 weeks were pooled. Looked up from germline, CDR1 is SGHTA and CDR2 is FQGNSA. The V segment lost 2 bases and the J segment 7 bases; nucleotides outside the gene matches: 10. CDR3 size: 16 residues. Assay: immunoSEQ multiplex PCR; the TCRdb copy retains only in-frame clones and omits some. Of approximately 110,000 clones in the sample, around 92% were seen once. These data are taken from a study of T cell responses to AZD1222 COVID-19 vaccine. Study findings and constraints: Spike was spanned by vaccine-associated CD4 TCRs, with dominance at 160-218 and 743-854. Baseline seropositives among AZD1222 recipients totaled only 5 or 6.

The sequence derives from an adult who received the AZD1222 COVID-19 vaccine. Sequencing used peripheral blood, obtained 28 days after the second AZD1222 dose. The V call is TRBV7-2, the J call TRBJ1-4; TRBD1 agrees at 7 bases. This chain's CDR3 is CASSLTRGQSVEKLFF. DNA of the CDR3: TGTGCCAGCAGCTTAACTAGGGGGCAGTCGGTTGAAAAACTGTTTTTT.